The 18 T cell receptor beta chains below all came from one sample that was sequenced in a study of radiotherapy plus CTLA-4 blockade in lung cancer (dated by TCRdb to between 2017 and 2018). Libraries came from the immunoSEQ multiplex PCR assay. This is the immuneACCESS table as TCRdb keeps it, with only in-frame sequences that have V and J called. A part of the clones is gone; compared with another copy, unresolved V genes explain less than half, and the rest is unexplained. The sample data list tens of thousands of clones, and around 87% of these were observed just once. Of the sample, 16% is held by the ten largest clones. The sequences come from peripheral blood, collected from a patient treated with radiotherapy plus ipilimumab. These receptor sequences come from a human donor with non-small cell lung cancer that progressed on radiotherapy plus ipilimumab.

V usage is TRBV27 and J usage is TRBJ2-2, with 8 bases identical to TRBD1. CDR1 MNHEY and CDR2 SMNVEV come from the germline V gene (reference sequence). The ends lost 3 bases at V and 6 bases at J; junction bases unmatched: 3. The length of the CDR3 is 14 residues. The CDR3, as DNA: TGTGCCAGCAGTTTGACAGGGGTCGCCGGGGAGCTGTTTTTT. This codes for CASSLTGVAGELFF.

The chain has TRBV29-1 and TRBJ2-7; possibly TRBD1 for D (6 bases). CDR3 length: 14 amino acids. The V and J ends lost 3 bases and 4 bases respectively, with 16 bases between them. Looked up from germline, CDR1 is SQVTM and CDR2 is ANQGSEA. The CDR3 spells CSVDVPGHPYEQYF. In DNA, the CDR3 is TGCAGCGTTGATGTCCCGGGACACCCTTACGAGCAGTACTTC.

The chain has TRBV7-8 and TRBJ1-2; 7 bases are a match to TRBD1. CDR1 is SGHVS, CDR2 FQNEAQ, per germline. V gave up 5 bases and J gave up 4 bases; unmatched junction bases: 10. This CDR3 is built from 15 residues. CDR3 nucleotide sequence: TGTGCCAGCAGCGCCCAGACAGGGCTGGTCTATGGCTACACCTTC. This sequence encodes CASSAQTGLVYGYTF.

The V call is TRBV2, the J call TRBJ2-7; TRBD1 matches 9 bases. This CDR3 contains 13 residues. The J segment lost 3 bases and the V segment lost 8 bases, leaving 5 bases of the junction unmatched. From germline, CDR1 is SNHLY and CDR2 FYNNEI. CDR3 in DNA: TGTGCCAGCTCCCGGGACAGGGACTACGAGCAGTACTTC. Translating gives CASSRDRDYEQYF.

This sequence joins TRBV2 and TRBJ2-7; D gene uncertain. CDR1 and CDR2 from the germline V gene are SNHLY and FYNNEI. Trimming shortened V by 6 bases and J by 4 bases, and 7 bases separated the two germline ends. CDR3 length: 11 residues. CDR3 DNA: TGTGCCAGCAGCACAGTTTACGAGCAGTACTTC. It encodes CASSTVYEQYF.

A note on this clone: Mismatch with germline at one junction end may stem from a read error. V usage is TRBV11-3 and J usage is TRBJ2-1; D remains unclear. The CDR3 contains 13 residues. Germline loops: CDR1 SGHNT, CDR2 YENEEA. Here the CDR3 DNA reads TGTACCAGCAGCTTAGAGGCATACAATGAGCAGTTCTTC. It encodes CTSSLEAYNEQFF.

This chain links TRBV7-6 with TRBJ2-3; 9 bases line up with TRBD1. The CDR3 covers 16 residues. Germline CDR1 and CDR2: SGHVS and FNYEAQ. After removal of 2 bases from V and 6 bases from J, the junction contained 9 bases not matched to a gene. The CDR3 protein is CASSLRRQGVGDTQYF. The CDR3 DNA reads TGTGCCAGCAGCTTACGTCGACAGGGGGTCGGTGATACGCAGTATTTT. Together with reference TRBV7-6 and TRBJ2-3, the CDR3 gives the full variable domain: GAGVSQSPRYKVTKRGQDVALRCDPISGHVSLYWYRQALGQGPEFLTYFNYEAQQDKSGLPNDRFSAERPEGSISTLTIQRTEQRDSAMYRCASSLRRQGVGDTQYFGPGTRLTVL.

The chain has TRBV11-2 and TRBJ2-7; D tentatively reads TRBD1 or TRBD2 (5 bases each). The germline V and J ends were trimmed by 0 bases and 0 bases, with 12 bases remaining between them. This CDR3 contains 16 residues. CDR1 and CDR2 from the germline V gene are SGHAT and FQNNGV. The CDR3: CASSLDPGLGSYEQYF. The CDR3, as DNA: TGTGCCAGCAGCTTAGATCCGGGGCTGGGCTCCTACGAGCAGTACTTC. The complete variable domain, with remaining parts taken from reference TRBV11-2 and TRBJ2-7, reads EAGVAQSPRYKIIEKRQSVAFWCNPISGHATLYWYQQILGQGPKLLIQFQNNGVVDDSQLPKDRFSAERLKGVDSTLKIQPAKLEDSAVYLCASSLDPGLGSYEQYFGPGTRLTVT.

The J gene is TRBJ1-2, the V gene TRBV28; D is perhaps TRBD1 (5 bases). Between the trimmed V and J ends, which lost 2 bases and 4 bases, there was a span of 8 bases. The CDR3 consists of 13 residues. Germline CDR1 and CDR2: MDHEN and SYDVKM. CDR3 nucleotide sequence: TGTGCCAGCAGTTTAGGGGGTAGCTATGGCTACACCTTC. Amino acids: CASSLGGSYGYTF.

J is TRBJ1-1 and V is TRBV9; D may be TRBD1 (6 bases). V lost 3 bases, J lost 5 bases, and 17 bases lay in between. CDR1 and CDR2 (germline): SGDLS, YYNGEE. The CDR3 is 15 amino acids. The CDR3 nucleotides read TGTGCCAGCAGCGAGAGCGGGGGGCCCGGGACTGAAGCTTTCTTT. Translated: CASSESGGPGTEAFF.

As concerns this clone: At one of its ends the junction is not consistent with the germline gene, which may arise from a read error. The gene calls are TRBV4-2 and TRBJ1-1, with D unclear. The germline V gene encodes CDR1 LGHNA and CDR2 YNFKEQ. The CDR3 extends over 14 amino acids. For the CDR3, the DNA is TGTGCCAGCGGCCAAGAAGCAGGGAACACTGAAGCTTTCTTT. It encodes CASGQEAGNTEAFF.

The chain combines TRBV6-5 with TRBJ1-2; no definite D call. The CDR3 has 13 amino acids. V was cut by 5 bases and J by 7 bases, with 14 bases left in between. CDR1 and CDR2 (germline): MNHEY, SVGAGI. The CDR3 sequence: CASSEKGAGGYTF. CDR3 sequence (DNA): TGTGCCAGCAGTGAAAAAGGAGCAGGTGGCTACACCTTC.

The chain links TRBV4-2 to TRBJ2-1, with D possibly matching TRBD2 (7 bases). Between the trimmed V and J ends, which lost 4 bases and 2 bases, there was a span of 15 bases. Germline V gene data show CDR1 as LGHNA and CDR2 as YNFKEQ. The CDR3 runs to 16 residues. The CDR3 reads CASSRPRGATYNEQFF. The CDR3 DNA reads as TGTGCCAGCAGCCGCCCTCGGGGGGCCACCTACAATGAGCAGTTCTTC.

The chain employs TRBV2 and TRBJ2-3; TRBD1 aligns across 8 bases. The V gene's germline CDR1 is SNHLY and CDR2 FYNNEI. J lost 1 base, V lost 4 bases, and 4 bases had no gene match. The CDR3 contains 15 residues. As DNA, the CDR3 is TGTGCCAGCAGTGCAGGGGGCCTGGGCACAGATACGCAGTATTTT. Encoded protein: CASSAGGLGTDTQYF.

V and J are TRBV27 and TRBJ2-7, with D possibly being TRBD2 (5 bases). This CDR3 has 17 residues. CDR1 is MNHEY, CDR2 SMNVEV, per germline (reference sequence). The V end was cut by 0 bases, the J end by 7 bases, with 22 bases between. CDR3 DNA: TGTGCCAGCAGTTTATCCCGATACGGCGGGTTCGGCGGGGAGCAGTACTTC. This gives the protein CASSLSRYGGFGGEQYF.

This chain connects TRBV5-1 to TRBJ1-6; no definite D call. The CDR3 has 15 amino acids. Germline CDR1 and CDR2: SGHRS and YFSETQ. V dropped 0 bases and J dropped 6 bases, with 10 bases sitting between them. CDR3 protein: CASSLAEGVNSPLHF. For the CDR3, the DNA is TGCGCCAGCAGCTTGGCCGAGGGCGTTAATTCACCCCTCCACTTT.

The V gene is TRBV19, the J gene TRBJ2-7, with D unresolved. Germline lookup yields CDR1 LNHDA and CDR2 SQIVND (reference sequence). Trimming shortened V by 5 bases and J by 1 base, and 9 bases separated the two germline ends. The length of the CDR3 is 13 residues. The DNA for the CDR3 is TGTGCCAGTAGTGTTCGCCATTCCTACGAGCAGTACTTC. Amino acids: CASSVRHSYEQYF.

The chain joins TRBV7-2 to TRBJ2-3; a possible D gene is TRBD1 (5 bases). This CDR3 contains 14 residues. CDR1 and CDR2 from the germline V gene are SGHTA and FQGNSA. The V end lost 4 bases, the J end lost 4 bases, and 12 bases lay between the germline ends. CDR3 in amino acids: CASSYRLIADTQYF. The CDR3 nucleotides are TGTGCCAGCAGCTACAGGCTCATTGCAGATACGCAGTATTTT.